These 30 T cell receptor beta chains were sequenced from one sample in a study of CD8 T cells in Susac syndrome. The RNA input was about 0.5 to 1 ug, and it was reverse transcribed with random hexamers. In TCRdb, the immunoSEQ multiplex PCR reads were re-called with MiXCR into one record per CDR3 protein. The repertoire holds approximately 190,000 distinct CDR3 sequences, with around 93% as singletons. Sequencing was carried out using CD4+ T cells from PBMCs. Source of these receptors: a human donor in good health.

This chain connects TRBV2 to TRBJ1-2; D is uncertain. The CDR3 extends over 13 amino acids. The V gene lost 0 bases and the J gene lost 7 bases, with 9 bases spanning the gap. Germline values: CDR1 SNHLY, CDR2 FYNNEI. The CDR3 DNA follows: TGTGCCAGCAGTGAAGCCGCGGTATCTGGCTACACCTTC. It encodes CASSEAAVSGYTF.

The chain employs TRBV3-1 and TRBJ2-1; 11 positions match TRBD2. From germline, CDR1 is LGHDT and CDR2 YNNKEL (reference sequence). The CDR3 totals 15 residues. After removal of 1 base from V and 13 bases from J, the junction contained 9 bases not matched to a gene. CDR3 sequence (DNA): TGTGCCAGCAGCCAAGTAGCGGGGGGGCCGAAGATACAGTTCTTC. The encoded protein is CASSQVAGGPKIQFF.

V and J are TRBV19 and TRBJ1-5; D may be TRBD1 (6 bases). Per the germline V gene, CDR1 is LNHDA and CDR2 is SQIVND (reference sequence). The CDR3 loop spans 14 amino acids. Trimming took 1 base from V and 5 from J, leaving 9 bases between them. The CDR3 DNA reads as TGTGCCAGTAGTATAGGGGCAGGGGATCAGCCCCAGCATTTT. Protein product: CASSIGAGDQPQHF.

V gene TRBV27 combines with J gene TRBJ1-6; D is undetermined. Trimming shortened V by 2 bases and J by 6 bases, and 8 bases separated the two germline ends. Germline CDR1 is MNHEY and CDR2 is SMNVEV (reference sequence). The CDR3 has 14 residues. The CDR3 nucleotides are TGTGCCAGCAGTTTACGGGGTGGTAATTCACCCCTCCACTTT. As protein: CASSLRGGNSPLHF.

The CDR3 loop is CASSRPTGASNQPQHF. In DNA form, the CDR3 reads TGTGCCAGTAGTCGCCCCACAGGGGCTAGCAATCAGCCCCAGCATTTT. The V call is TRBV19, the J call TRBJ1-5; 7 bases map to TRBD1. The CDR3 has 16 residues. Unmatched junction bases numbered 7, after V lost 5 bases and J lost 0 bases. Germline assignment: CDR1 LNHDA and CDR2 SQIVND (reference sequence).

The chain joins TRBV10-3 to TRBJ2-3, with 10 bases identical to TRBD1. Germline-derived CDR1 and CDR2 are ENHRY and SYGVKD. The CDR3 totals 17 residues. Trimming took 5 bases from V and 1 from J; bases not matched to a gene: 9. As DNA, the CDR3 is TGTGCCATCAGTCGAGCGACAGGGGGCGAGGGCACAGATACGCAGTATTTT. As protein: CAISRATGGEGTDTQYF.

This rearrangement joins TRBV11-2 to TRBJ2-3; tentatively, D is TRBD2 (7 bases). The CDR3 sequence is 15 residues long. CDR1 is SGHAT and CDR2 is FQNNGV in the germline V gene. Trimming took off 1 base at V and 6 bases at J, with 14 bases between the two ends. In nucleotides, the CDR3 is TGTGCCAGCAGCTTAGTGTTCGGGGGGCAGGATACGCAGTATTTT. Its protein is CASSLVFGGQDTQYF. The full variable domain, completed using reference TRBV11-2 and TRBJ2-3, is EAGVAQSPRYKIIEKRQSVAFWCNPISGHATLYWYQQILGQGPKLLIQFQNNGVVDDSQLPKDRFSAERLKGVDSTLKIQPAKLEDSAVYLCASSLVFGGQDTQYFGPGTRLTVL.

V and J are TRBV28 and TRBJ2-6; D is ambiguous. Germline-derived CDR1 and CDR2 are MDHEN and SYDVKM. This CDR3 spans 13 amino acids. V lost 11 bases to trimming and J lost 1 base, with 9 bases between them. The chain's CDR3 is CAAQTSGANVLTF. CDR3 in DNA: TGTGCCGCTCAAACGTCTGGGGCCAACGTCCTGACTTTC.

The chain couples TRBV3-1 to TRBJ2-1; 7 nucleotides match TRBD1. The CDR3 is 14 residues long. V gave up 4 bases and J gave up 10 bases; unmatched junction bases: 10. The germline gives CDR1 LGHDT, CDR2 YNNKEL (reference sequence). The CDR3 DNA follows: TGTGCCAGCAGCCTCCTAGGGGGCCCCCCCGAGCAGTTCTTC. Its translation: CASSLLGGPPEQFF.

V gene TRBV10-3 combines with J gene TRBJ2-6, with 11 positions matching TRBD1. The V gene's germline CDR1 is ENHRY and CDR2 SYGVKD. The CDR3 is 19 amino acids. Germline trimming cut 10 bases from V and 1 base from J; bases unmatched to any gene: 15. The CDR3 nucleotides read TGTGCCACCTTACCCCGGGACAGGGGGTCTACTTCTGGGGCCAACGTCCTGACTTTC. Residues: CATLPRDRGSTSGANVLTF.

This chain connects TRBV30 to TRBJ1-6; D remains unclear. CDR3 length: 13 amino acids. The V end lost 2 bases, the J end lost 10 bases, and 12 bases lay between the germline ends. Germline V gene data show CDR1 as GTSNPN and CDR2 as SVGIG (reference sequence). The CDR3 reads CAWSSARNSPLHF. The CDR3 DNA follows: TGTGCCTGGAGTTCGGCCAGAAACTCACCCCTCCACTTT.

CDR3 loop: CASSPGGGGSTGELFF. The CDR3 coding sequence is TGTGCCAGCAGCCCCGGTGGGGGGGGCTCCACCGGGGAGCTGTTTTTT. The chain employs TRBV5-4 and TRBJ2-2; perhaps TRBD2 as D (7 bases). V shed 4 bases and J shed 4 bases, with 17 bases lying between them. The CDR3 is made up of 16 amino acids. The germline gives CDR1 SGHNT, CDR2 YYREEE (reference sequence).

The gene calls are TRBV5-1 and TRBJ2-7, with D tentatively TRBD1 or TRBD2 (5 bases each). Per the germline V gene, CDR1 is SGHRS and CDR2 is YFSETQ. The V and J ends lost 1 base and 4 bases respectively, with 12 bases between them. The CDR3 has 14 amino acids. The CDR3 bases are TGCGCCAGCAGCTTGAATTCCGGGACGTACGAGCAGTACTTC. Its translation: CASSLNSGTYEQYF. Combining the CDR3 with reference TRBV5-1 and TRBJ2-7 gives the whole variable domain KAGVTQTPRYLIKTRGQQVTLSCSPISGHRSVSWYQQTPGQGLQFLFEYFSETQRNKGNFPGRFSGRQFSNSRSEMNVSTLELGDSALYLCASSLNSGTYEQYFGPGTRLTVT.

The rearrangement joins TRBV15 to TRBJ1-1; 7 positions match TRBD1. The germline CDR1 and CDR2 sequences are LNHNV and YYDKDF (reference sequence). This CDR3 is built from 15 residues. Trimming removed 3 bases from V and 0 bases from J; junction bases left unmatched: 4. CDR3 amino acids: CATSRVRGMNTEAFF. The CDR3 DNA is TGTGCCACCAGCAGGGTCAGGGGGATGAACACTGAAGCTTTCTTT. Combining the CDR3 with reference TRBV15 and TRBJ1-1 gives the whole variable domain DAMVIQNPRYQVTQFGKPVTLSCSQTLNHNVMYWYQQKSSQAPKLLFHYYDKDFNNEADTPDNFQSRRPNTSFCFLDIRSPGLGDTAMYLCATSRVRGMNTEAFFGQGTRLTVV.

This clonotype occurred once. This chain links TRBV5-4 with TRBJ2-5; 8 positions match TRBD1. The length of the CDR3 is 17 residues. V was clipped by 4 bases and J by 4 bases; unmatched bases: 15. The germline CDR1 and CDR2 sequences are SGHNT and YYREEE (reference sequence). CDR3 residues: CASSTGTGPPFGETQYF. The CDR3 DNA sequence: TGTGCCAGCAGCACCGGGACAGGACCGCCTTTTGGAGAGACCCAGTACTTC.

The chain links TRBV20-1 to TRBJ1-1, with 11 nucleotides matching TRBD1. This CDR3 comprises 13 residues. V shed 5 bases, J shed 4 bases, and the junction held 3 bases outside the gene matches. Germline CDR1 and CDR2: DFQATT and SNEGSKA (reference sequence). The CDR3 sequence: CSALGQGATEAFF. Written as DNA, the CDR3 is TGCAGTGCTCTCGGACAGGGGGCCACTGAAGCTTTCTTT.

The rearrangement joins TRBV12-3 or TRBV12-4 to TRBJ2-3, with D uncertain. This CDR3 contains 12 residues. V was clipped by 6 bases and J by 7 bases, with 11 bases between them. DNA of the CDR3: TGTGCCAGCAGCCCGGTCCTAAATACGCAGTATTTT. It encodes CASSPVLNTQYF.

V gene TRBV2 combines with J gene TRBJ2-5; D is possibly TRBD2 (5 bases). This CDR3 is built from 14 residues. V was trimmed by 2 bases and J by 4 bases, leaving 11 bases between them. Germline CDR1 is SNHLY and CDR2 is FYNNEI. The CDR3 coding sequence is TGTGCCAGCAGTGAAATGGCGAGCGGAGAGACCCAGTACTTC. Its translation: CASSEMASGETQYF.

This chain connects TRBV6-1 to TRBJ2-1, with D hard to call. Germline V gene lookup returns CDR1 MNHNS and CDR2 SASEGT. This CDR3 region has 11 residues. Trimming took off 2 bases at V and 10 bases at J, with 6 bases between the two ends. CDR3 DNA: TGTGCCAGCAGTGAACTGGGAGAGCAGTTCTTC. Its translation is CASSELGEQFF.

The chain combines TRBV6-1 with TRBJ2-1, with D perhaps matching TRBD1 (5 bases). Germline V gene lookup returns CDR1 MNHNS and CDR2 SASEGT. Trimming left V 2 bases short and J 13 bases short, with 15 bases between. The CDR3 runs 13 residues. The CDR3 coding sequence is TGTGCCAGCAGTGAATTGGGCAGGGCGGTCCAGTTCTTC. This translates into CASSELGRAVQFF.

This chain joins TRBV28 and TRBJ1-5; TRBD1 matches at 9 bases. This CDR3 has 16 amino acids. Germline loops: CDR1 MDHEN, CDR2 SYDVKM. The J segment lost 4 bases and the V segment lost 7 bases, leaving 11 bases of the junction unmatched. For the CDR3, the DNA is TGTGCCAGCACCTCCACCACAGGGGGCGGAAATCAGCCCCAGCATTTT. It translates to CASTSTTGGGNQPQHF.

The gene calls are TRBV18 and TRBJ1-2, with TRBD1 as a possible D gene (5 bases). CDR1 KGHSH and CDR2 LQKENI come from the germline V gene. Trimming left V 1 base short and J 3 bases short, with 9 bases between. There are 14 residues in the CDR3. CDR3 residues: CASSPQQEDYGYTF. As DNA, the CDR3 is TGTGCCAGCTCACCACAACAGGAGGACTATGGCTACACCTTC.

This chain links TRBV4-3 with TRBJ1-3; D is perhaps TRBD1 (6 bases). Looked up from germline, CDR1 is LGHNA and CDR2 is YSLEER. V gave up 0 bases and J gave up 4 bases, with 13 bases separating them. The CDR3 is 16 amino acids. The CDR3 is CASSQEVGQGGNTIYF. DNA for the CDR3: TGCGCCAGCAGCCAAGAAGTAGGGCAGGGGGGAAACACCATATATTTT.

The J gene is TRBJ1-2, the V gene TRBV30, with TRBD1 matching 7 bases. Germline V gives CDR1 GTSNPN, CDR2 SVGIG (reference sequence). The junction had 4 bases not matched to a gene; V was cut back by 2 bases and J by 1 base. This CDR3 has 14 amino acids. CDR3 sequence: CAWSRDRINYGYTF. CDR3 sequence (DNA): TGTGCCTGGAGTCGGGACAGAATTAACTATGGCTACACCTTC.

The chain links TRBV6-6 to TRBJ2-7, with TRBD1 as a possible D gene (6 bases). The CDR3 loop spans 15 amino acids. V lost 5 bases and J lost 5, with 19 bases in between. Germline V gene sequence: CDR1 MNHNY, CDR2 SVGAGI (reference sequence). CDR3 in amino acids: CASSTGQLYLHEQYV. The CDR3 nucleotides read TGTGCCAGCAGTACAGGACAGCTCTATCTCCACGAGCAGTACGTC.

V and J are TRBV2 and TRBJ1-6; D is uncertain. Germline-derived CDR1 and CDR2 are SNHLY and FYNNEI. Deletions cut 7 bases from V and 6 bases from J, with 19 bases between. The CDR3 extends over 16 amino acids. Written as DNA, the CDR3 is TGTGCCAGCACTACAAACTCCCCGGCCTCTAATTCACCCCTCCACTTT. As protein: CASTTNSPASNSPLHF.

The chain uses TRBV28 and TRBJ1-2; maybe TRBD1 (5 bases). This CDR3 is 12 amino acids long. Germline values: CDR1 MDHEN, CDR2 SYDVKM. V was pared by 7 bases and J by 6 bases, with 12 bases between. CDR3 sequence reads: CASIEGTNGYTF. DNA for the CDR3: TGTGCCAGCATCGAGGGGACTAATGGCTACACCTTC.

J is TRBJ1-2 and V is TRBV25-1; D uncertain. The germline V and J ends were trimmed by 5 bases and 4 bases, with 8 bases remaining between them. CDR3 size: 12 residues. Germline V CDR1 and CDR2: MGHDK, SYGVNS. In DNA, the CDR3 is TGTGCCAGCAGTAAAAGGAGCTATGGCTACACCTTC. It yields the protein CASSKRSYGYTF.

This rearrangement joins TRBV6-5 to TRBJ1-4; TRBD1 matches 7 bases. This CDR3 is built from 12 residues. V shed 6 bases, J shed 11 bases, and the junction held 6 bases outside the gene matches. The germline V gene encodes CDR1 MNHEY and CDR2 SVGAGI. The CDR3 sequence: CASRRRGEKLFF. The CDR3 nucleotides read TGTGCCAGCAGACGCAGGGGGGAGAAACTGTTTTTT.

The V call is TRBV6-5, the J call TRBJ2-3, with 8 nucleotides matching TRBD2. The germline V gene encodes CDR1 MNHEY and CDR2 SVGAGI. The CDR3 spans 14 residues. V gave up 7 bases and J gave up 9 bases; unmatched junction bases: 12. CDR3 sequence: CASTSVSPGGTQYF. The CDR3 DNA sequence: TGTGCCAGCACCTCAGTCTCACCGGGGGGGACGCAGTATTTT.